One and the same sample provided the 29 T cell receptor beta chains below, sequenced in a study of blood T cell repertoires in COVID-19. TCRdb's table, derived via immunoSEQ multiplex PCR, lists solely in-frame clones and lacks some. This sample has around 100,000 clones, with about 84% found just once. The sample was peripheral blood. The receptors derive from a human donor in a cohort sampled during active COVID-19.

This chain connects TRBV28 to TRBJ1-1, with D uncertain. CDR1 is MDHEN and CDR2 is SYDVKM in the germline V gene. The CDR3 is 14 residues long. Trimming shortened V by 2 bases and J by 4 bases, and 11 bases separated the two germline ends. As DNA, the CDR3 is TGTGCCAGCAGTTTAGAGGTGGGTAGCACTGAAGCTTTCTTT. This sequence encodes CASSLEVGSTEAFF.

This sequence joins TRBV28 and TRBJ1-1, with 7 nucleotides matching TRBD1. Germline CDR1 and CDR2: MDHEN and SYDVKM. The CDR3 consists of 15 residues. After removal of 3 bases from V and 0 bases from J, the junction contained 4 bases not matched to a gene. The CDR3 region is CASSLFGTVNTEAFF. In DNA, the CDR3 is TGTGCCAGCAGTTTGTTCGGGACAGTGAACACTGAAGCTTTCTTT.

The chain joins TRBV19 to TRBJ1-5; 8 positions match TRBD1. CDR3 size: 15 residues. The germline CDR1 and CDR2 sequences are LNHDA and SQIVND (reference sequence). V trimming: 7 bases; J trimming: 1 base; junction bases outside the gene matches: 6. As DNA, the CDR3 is TGTGCCAGTAACCTTCGACAGGGGAGCAATCAGCCCCAGCATTTT. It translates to CASNLRQGSNQPQHF.

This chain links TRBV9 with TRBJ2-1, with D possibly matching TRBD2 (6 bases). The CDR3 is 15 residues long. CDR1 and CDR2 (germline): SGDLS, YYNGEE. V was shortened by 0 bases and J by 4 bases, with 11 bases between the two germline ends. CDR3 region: CASSVAGGSYNEQFF. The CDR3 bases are TGTGCCAGCAGCGTAGCTGGGGGGTCTTACAATGAGCAGTTCTTC.

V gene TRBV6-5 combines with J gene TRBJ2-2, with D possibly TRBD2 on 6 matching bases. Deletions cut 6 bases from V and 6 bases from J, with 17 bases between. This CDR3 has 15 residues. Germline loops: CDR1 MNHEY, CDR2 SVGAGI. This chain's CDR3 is CASSLTDYVAGELFF. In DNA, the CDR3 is TGTGCCAGCAGCCTAACGGACTACGTGGCCGGGGAGCTGTTTTTT.

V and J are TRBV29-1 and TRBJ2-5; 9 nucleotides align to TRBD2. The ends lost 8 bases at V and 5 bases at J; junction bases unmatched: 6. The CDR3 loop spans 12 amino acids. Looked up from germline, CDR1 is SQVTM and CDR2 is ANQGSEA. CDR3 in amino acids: CSLIGLAETQYF. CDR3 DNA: TGCAGCCTGATCGGACTAGCGGAGACCCAGTACTTC.

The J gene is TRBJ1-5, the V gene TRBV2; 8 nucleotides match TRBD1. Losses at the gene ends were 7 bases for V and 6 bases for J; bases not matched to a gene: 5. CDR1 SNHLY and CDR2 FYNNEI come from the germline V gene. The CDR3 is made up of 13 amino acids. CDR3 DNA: TGTGCCAGCAATGCGGACAGGGTTCAGCCCCAGCATTTT. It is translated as CASNADRVQPQHF.

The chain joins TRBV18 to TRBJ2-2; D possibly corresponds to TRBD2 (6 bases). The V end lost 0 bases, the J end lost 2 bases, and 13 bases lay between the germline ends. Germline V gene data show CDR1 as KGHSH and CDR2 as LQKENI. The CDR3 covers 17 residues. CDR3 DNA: TGTGCCAGCTCACCACCGACCGGGACTCCAAACACCGGGGAGCTGTTTTTT. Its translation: CASSPPTGTPNTGELFF.

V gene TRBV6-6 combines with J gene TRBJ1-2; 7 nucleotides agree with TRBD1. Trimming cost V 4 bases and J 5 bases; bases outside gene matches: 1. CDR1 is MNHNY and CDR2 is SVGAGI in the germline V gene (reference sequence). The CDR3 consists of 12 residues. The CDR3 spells CASSLGQYGYTF. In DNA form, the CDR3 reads TGTGCCAGCAGTTTGGGACAGTATGGCTACACCTTC.

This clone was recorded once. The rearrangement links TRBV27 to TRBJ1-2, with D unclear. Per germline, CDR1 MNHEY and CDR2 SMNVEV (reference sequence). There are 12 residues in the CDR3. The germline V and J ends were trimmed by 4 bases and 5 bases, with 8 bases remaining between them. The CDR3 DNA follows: TGTGCCAGCAGTTCCGGAGTATATGGCTACACCTTC. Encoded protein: CASSSGVYGYTF.

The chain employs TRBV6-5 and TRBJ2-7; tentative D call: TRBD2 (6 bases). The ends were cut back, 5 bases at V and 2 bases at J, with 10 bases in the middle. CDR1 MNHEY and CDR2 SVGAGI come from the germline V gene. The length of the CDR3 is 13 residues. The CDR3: CASSNAGTYEQYF. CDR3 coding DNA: TGTGCCAGCAGTAACGCGGGGACCTACGAGCAGTACTTC.

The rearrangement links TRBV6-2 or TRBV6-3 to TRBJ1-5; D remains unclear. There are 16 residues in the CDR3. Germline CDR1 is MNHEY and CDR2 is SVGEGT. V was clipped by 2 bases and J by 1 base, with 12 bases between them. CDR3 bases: TGTGCCAGCAGTTACCTAAAGGGCGGGAGCAATCAGCCCCAGCATTTT. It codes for CASSYLKGGSNQPQHF.

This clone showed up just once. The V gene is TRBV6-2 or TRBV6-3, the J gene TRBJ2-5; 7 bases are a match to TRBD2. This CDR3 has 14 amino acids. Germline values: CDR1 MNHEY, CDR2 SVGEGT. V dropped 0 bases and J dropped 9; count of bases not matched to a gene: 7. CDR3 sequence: CASSYSGGGRPQYF. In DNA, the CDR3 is TGTGCCAGCAGTTACTCGGGGGGAGGGAGGCCCCAGTACTTC.

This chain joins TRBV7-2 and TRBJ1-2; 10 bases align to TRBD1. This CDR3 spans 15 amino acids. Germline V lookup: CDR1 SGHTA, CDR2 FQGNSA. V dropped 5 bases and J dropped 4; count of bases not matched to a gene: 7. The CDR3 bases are TGTGCCAGCAGCACACGGACAGGGGGTGGCTATGGCTACACCTTC. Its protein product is CASSTRTGGGYGYTF.

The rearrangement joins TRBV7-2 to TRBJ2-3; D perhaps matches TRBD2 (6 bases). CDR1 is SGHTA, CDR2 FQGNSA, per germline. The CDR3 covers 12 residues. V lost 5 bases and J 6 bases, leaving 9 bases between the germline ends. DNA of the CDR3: TGTGCCAGCAGCCCTGGGAGGGATACGCAGTATTTT. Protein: CASSPGRDTQYF.

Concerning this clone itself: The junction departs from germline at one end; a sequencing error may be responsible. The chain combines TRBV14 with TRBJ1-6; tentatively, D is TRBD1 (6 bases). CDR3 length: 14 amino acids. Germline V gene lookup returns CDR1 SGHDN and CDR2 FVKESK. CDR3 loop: CASKNGRGISTLHF. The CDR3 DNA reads TGTGCCAGCAAAAATGGCAGGGGAATTTCAACCCTCCACTTT.

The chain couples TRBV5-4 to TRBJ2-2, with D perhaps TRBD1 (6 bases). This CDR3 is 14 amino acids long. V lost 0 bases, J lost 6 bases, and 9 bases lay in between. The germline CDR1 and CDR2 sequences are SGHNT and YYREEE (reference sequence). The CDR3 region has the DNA TGTGCCAGCAGCTTGGAACAGGGCGCCGGGGAGCTGTTTTTT. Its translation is CASSLEQGAGELFF.

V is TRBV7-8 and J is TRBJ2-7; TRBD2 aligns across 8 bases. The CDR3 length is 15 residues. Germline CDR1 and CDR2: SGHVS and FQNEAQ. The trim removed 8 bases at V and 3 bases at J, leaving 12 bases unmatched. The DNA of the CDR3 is TGTGCCAGCGGGGGACTAGGAAGCCAAAACTACGAGCAGTACTTC. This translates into CASGGLGSQNYEQYF.

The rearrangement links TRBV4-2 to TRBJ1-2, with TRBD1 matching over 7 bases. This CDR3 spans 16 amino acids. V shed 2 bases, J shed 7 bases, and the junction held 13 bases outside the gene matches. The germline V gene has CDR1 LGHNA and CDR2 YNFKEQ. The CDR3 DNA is TGTGCCAGCAGCCAAACCCAGGGGGATAAAGTTGGTGGCTACACCTTC. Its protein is CASSQTQGDKVGGYTF.

Here the CDR3 reads CASSNLRQGAGEAFF. In DNA form, the CDR3 reads TGTGCCAGTAGTAACCTTCGACAGGGGGCGGGTGAAGCTTTCTTT. V is TRBV19 and J is TRBJ1-1; 10 positions agree with TRBD1. The V gene's germline CDR1 is LNHDA and CDR2 SQIVND (reference sequence). V dropped 4 bases and J dropped 7; count of bases not matched to a gene: 9. The CDR3 runs 15 residues.

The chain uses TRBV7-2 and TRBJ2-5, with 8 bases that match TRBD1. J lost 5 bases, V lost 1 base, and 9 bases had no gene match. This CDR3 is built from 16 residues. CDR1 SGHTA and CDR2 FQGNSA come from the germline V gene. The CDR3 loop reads CASSLVPQGAGETQYF. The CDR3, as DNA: TGTGCCAGCAGCTTAGTCCCGCAGGGGGCAGGGGAGACCCAGTACTTC.

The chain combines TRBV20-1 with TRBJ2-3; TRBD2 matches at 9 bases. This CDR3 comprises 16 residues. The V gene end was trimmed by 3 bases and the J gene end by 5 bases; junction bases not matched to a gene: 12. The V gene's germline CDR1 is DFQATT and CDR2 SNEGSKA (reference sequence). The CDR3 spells CSASSPLAGVVDTQYF. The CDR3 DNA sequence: TGCAGTGCTAGTTCTCCCTTAGCGGGAGTCGTAGATACGCAGTATTTT.

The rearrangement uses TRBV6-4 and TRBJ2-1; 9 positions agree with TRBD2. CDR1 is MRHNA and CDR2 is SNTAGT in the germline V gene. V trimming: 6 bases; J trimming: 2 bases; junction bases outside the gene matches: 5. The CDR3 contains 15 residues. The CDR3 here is CASRTIAGAYNEQFF. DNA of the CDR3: TGTGCCAGCAGGACAATAGCGGGGGCCTACAATGAGCAGTTCTTC.

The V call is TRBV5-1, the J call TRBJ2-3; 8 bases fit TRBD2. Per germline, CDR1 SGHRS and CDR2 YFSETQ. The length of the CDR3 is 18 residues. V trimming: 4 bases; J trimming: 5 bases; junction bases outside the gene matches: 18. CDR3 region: CASSRGASGLVGRDTQYF. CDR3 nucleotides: TGCGCCAGCAGCAGGGGGGCTTCGGGACTAGTGGGGAGAGATACGCAGTATTTT. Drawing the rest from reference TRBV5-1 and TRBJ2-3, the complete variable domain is KAGVTQTPRYLIKTRGQQVTLSCSPISGHRSVSWYQQTPGQGLQFLFEYFSETQRNKGNFPGRFSGRQFSNSRSEMNVSTLELGDSALYLCASSRGASGLVGRDTQYFGPGTRLTVL.

This CDR3 is CASSTIYAGEPYNEQFF. The CDR3 region has the DNA TGTGCCAGCAGTACGATTTACGCGGGGGAACCGTACAATGAGCAGTTCTTC. This chain links TRBV28 with TRBJ2-1; 7 nucleotides match TRBD2. The CDR3 is made up of 17 amino acids. The ends lost 5 bases at V and 4 bases at J; junction bases unmatched: 14. CDR1 is MDHEN, CDR2 SYDVKM, per germline. The whole variable domain, filled in from reference TRBV28 and TRBJ2-1, reads DVKVTQSSRYLVKRTGEKVFLECVQDMDHENMFWYRQDPGLGLRLIYFSYDVKMKEKGDIPEGYSVSREKKERFSLILESASTNQTSMYLCASSTIYAGEPYNEQFFGPGTRLTVL.

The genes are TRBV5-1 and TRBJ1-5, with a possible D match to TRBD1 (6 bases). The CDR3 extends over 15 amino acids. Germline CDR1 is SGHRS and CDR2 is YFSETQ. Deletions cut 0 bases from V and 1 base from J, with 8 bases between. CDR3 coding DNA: TGCGCCAGCAGCTTGGATCAGGGGAGCAATCAGCCCCAGCATTTT. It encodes CASSLDQGSNQPQHF.

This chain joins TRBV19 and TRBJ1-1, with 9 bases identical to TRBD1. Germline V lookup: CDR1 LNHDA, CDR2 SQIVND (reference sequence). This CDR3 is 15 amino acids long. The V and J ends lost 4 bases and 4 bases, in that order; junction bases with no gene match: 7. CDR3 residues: CASSTSQGAATEAFF. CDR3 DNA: TGTGCCAGTAGTACCTCACAGGGGGCGGCCACTGAAGCTTTCTTT.

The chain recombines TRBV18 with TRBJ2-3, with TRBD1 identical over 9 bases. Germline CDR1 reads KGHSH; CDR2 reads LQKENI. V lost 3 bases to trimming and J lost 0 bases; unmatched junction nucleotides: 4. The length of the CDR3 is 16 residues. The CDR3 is CASSPPGTGSTDTQYF. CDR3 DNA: TGTGCCAGCTCACCCCCCGGGACAGGGAGCACAGATACGCAGTATTTT.

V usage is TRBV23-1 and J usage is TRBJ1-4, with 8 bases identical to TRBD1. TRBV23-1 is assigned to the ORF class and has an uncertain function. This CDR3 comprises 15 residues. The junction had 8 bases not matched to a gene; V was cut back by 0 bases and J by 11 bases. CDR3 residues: CASSQSGQGFGKLFF. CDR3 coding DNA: TGCGCCAGCAGTCAATCAGGACAGGGCTTTGGGAAACTGTTTTTT.